This T cell receptor beta chain was found in a study of blood T cell repertoires in COVID-19. Study as a whole: Donors in the United States, Italy and Spain gave samples during acute or convalescent COVID-19.

Only a few counts were recorded for this clone. Germline values: CDR1 MNHEY, CDR2 SMNVEV (reference sequence). The CDR3 covers 18 residues. Trimming cost V 1 base and J 5 bases; bases outside gene matches: 15. Per the study methods: The assay estimated nucleated cells by amplifying reference gene primers. This table comes from immunoSEQ multiplex PCR, and its TCRdb copy is limited to in-frame clones, with some not included. V and J calls and clone size are as listed in that table; D and trimming were resolved from the DNA. This table has hundreds of thousands of clones, about 90% appearing once. Participants spanned ages roughly 18 to 90 years and resided in about two dozen US areas. Allocation to cohorts depended on clinical history reported by the participants.

The sample consisted of PBMCs or T cells enriched from blood (not recorded which). The receptor was derived from a woman between 18 and 29 years old with acute COVID-19. V usage is TRBV27 and J usage is TRBJ2-7, with 9 bases lining up with TRBD1. CDR3 nucleotides: TGTGCCAGCAGTTTATACTCTGGGGGACAGGGTTTGAATCACGAGCAGTACTTC. It codes for CASSLYSGGQGLNHEQYF.